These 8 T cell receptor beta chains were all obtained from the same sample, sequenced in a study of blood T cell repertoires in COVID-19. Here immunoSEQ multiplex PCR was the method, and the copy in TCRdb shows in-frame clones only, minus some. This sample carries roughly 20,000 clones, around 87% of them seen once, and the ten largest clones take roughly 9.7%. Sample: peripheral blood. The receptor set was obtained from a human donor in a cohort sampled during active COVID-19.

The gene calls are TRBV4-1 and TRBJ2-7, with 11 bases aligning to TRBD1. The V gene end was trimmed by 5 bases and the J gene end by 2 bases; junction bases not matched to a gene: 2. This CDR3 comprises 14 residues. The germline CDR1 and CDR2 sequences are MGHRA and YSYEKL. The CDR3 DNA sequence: TGCGCCAGCAGCTGGGGACAGGGGGCCTACGAGCAGTACTTC. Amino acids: CASSWGQGAYEQYF.

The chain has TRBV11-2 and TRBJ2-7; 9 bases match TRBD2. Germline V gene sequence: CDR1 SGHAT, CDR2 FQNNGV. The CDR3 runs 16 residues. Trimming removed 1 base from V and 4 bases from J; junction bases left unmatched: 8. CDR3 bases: TGTGCCAGCAGCTTAGCGGCAGCGGGAGGAGGGTACGAGCAGTACTTC. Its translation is CASSLAAAGGGYEQYF.

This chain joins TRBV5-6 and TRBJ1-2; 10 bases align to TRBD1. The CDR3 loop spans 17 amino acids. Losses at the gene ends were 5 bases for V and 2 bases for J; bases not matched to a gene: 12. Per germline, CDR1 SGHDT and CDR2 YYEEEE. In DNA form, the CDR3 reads TGTGCCAGCAGAACCTTTCCGGGACAGGGGACCAACTATGGCTACACCTTC. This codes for CASRTFPGQGTNYGYTF.

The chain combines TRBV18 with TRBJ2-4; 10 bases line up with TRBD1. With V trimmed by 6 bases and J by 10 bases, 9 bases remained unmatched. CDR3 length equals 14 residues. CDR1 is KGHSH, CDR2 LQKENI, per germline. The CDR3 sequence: CASSGTGASGIQYF. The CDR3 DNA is TGTGCCAGCTCCGGGACAGGGGCTTCGGGTATTCAGTACTTC.

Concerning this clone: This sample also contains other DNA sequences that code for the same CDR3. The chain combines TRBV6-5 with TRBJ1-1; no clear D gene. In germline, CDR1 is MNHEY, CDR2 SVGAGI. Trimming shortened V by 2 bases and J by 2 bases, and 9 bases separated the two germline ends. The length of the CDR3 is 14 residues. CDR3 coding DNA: TGTGCCAGCAGTTACGGGGAGTCTAACACTGAAGCTTTCTTT. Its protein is CASSYGESNTEAFF.

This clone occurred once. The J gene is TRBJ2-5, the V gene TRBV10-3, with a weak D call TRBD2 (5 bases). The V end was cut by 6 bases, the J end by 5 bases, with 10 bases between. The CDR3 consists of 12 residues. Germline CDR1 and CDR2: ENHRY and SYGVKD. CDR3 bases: TGTGCCATCAGCGAACCGGGGGAGACCCAGTACTTC. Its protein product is CAISEPGETQYF.

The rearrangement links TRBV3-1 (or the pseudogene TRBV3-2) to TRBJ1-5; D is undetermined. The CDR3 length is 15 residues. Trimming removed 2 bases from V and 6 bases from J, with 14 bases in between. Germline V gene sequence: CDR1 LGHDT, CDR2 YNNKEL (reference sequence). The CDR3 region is CASSQLNNGGQPQHF. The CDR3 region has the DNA TGTGCCAGCAGCCAACTAAATAATGGTGGTCAGCCCCAGCATTTT.

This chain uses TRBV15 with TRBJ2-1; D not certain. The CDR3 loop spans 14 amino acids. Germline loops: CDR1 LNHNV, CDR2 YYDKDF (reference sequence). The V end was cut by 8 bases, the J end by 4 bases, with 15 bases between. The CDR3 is CATRGPHPYNEQFF. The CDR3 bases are TGTGCCACCCGTGGGCCTCACCCTTACAATGAGCAGTTCTTC. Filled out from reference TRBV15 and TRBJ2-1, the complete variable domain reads DAMVIQNPRYQVTQFGKPVTLSCSQTLNHNVMYWYQQKSSQAPKLLFHYYDKDFNNEADTPDNFQSRRPNTSFCFLDIRSPGLGDTAMYLCATRGPHPYNEQFFGPGTRLTVL.